This T cell receptor (beta chain) was sequenced for a study of T cell repertoires in cytomegalovirus infection. Across the whole study: CMV epitopes, recently identified HLA-C-restricted and well-studied HLA-B-restricted, were used. Public TCR beta signatures marked donors with CMV infection and the matching HLA. General study results and limits: CMV-specific HLA-C-restricted TCR beta clonotypes dominated the ex vivo response.

One entry per CDR3 protein results from TCRdb running MiXCR on the reads. The sample contains approximately 990,000 distinct CDR3 sequences, around 30% of which appear only once. With regard to this clonotype: Its cognate antigen is unknown.

Trimming took 1 base from V and 6 from J, leaving 13 bases between them. CDR3 length equals 14 residues. Germline V gene lookup returns CDR1 MGHDK and CDR2 SYGVNS. This clonotype was sampled from a human donor in good health (CMV status not recorded). Some clones in this sample may be carry-over from other donors' samples. This specimen was cultured CD8+ T cells from PBMCs, taken from culture after CMV antigen stimulation. The V gene is TRBV25-1, the J gene TRBJ2-7; no reliable D call. The CDR3 DNA sequence: TGTGCCAGCAGTGAATTTGGGGTCACCTCCGAGCAGTACTTC. Residues: CASSEFGVTSEQYF.